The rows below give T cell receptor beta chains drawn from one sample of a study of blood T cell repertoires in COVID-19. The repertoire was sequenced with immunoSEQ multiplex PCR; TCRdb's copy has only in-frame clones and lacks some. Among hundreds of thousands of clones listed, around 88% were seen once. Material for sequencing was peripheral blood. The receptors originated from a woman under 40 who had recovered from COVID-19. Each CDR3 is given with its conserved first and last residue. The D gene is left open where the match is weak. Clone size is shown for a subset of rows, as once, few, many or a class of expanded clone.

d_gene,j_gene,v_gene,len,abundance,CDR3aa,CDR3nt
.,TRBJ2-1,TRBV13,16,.,CASSHRVAGSGYEQFF,TGTGCCAGCAGCCACAGGGTTGCAGGATCAGGATATGAGCAGTTCTTC
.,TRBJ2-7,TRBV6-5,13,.,CASSSPVRGEQYF,TGTGCCAGCAGTTCCCCGGTCAGGGGCGAGCAGTACTTC
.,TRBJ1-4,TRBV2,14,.,CASNLQGIREKLFF,TGTGCCAGCAACCTTCAGGGGATACGTGAAAAACTGTTTTTT
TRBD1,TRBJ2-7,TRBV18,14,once,CASSRDRALGEQYF,TGTGCCAGCTCACGGGACAGGGCGCTTGGGGAGCAGTACTTC
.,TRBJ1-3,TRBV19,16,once,CASSRIQVQSGNTIYF,TGTGCCAGTAGCAGAATACAGGTTCAGTCTGGAAACACCATATATTTT
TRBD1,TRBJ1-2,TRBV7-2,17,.,CASSLIARQGFDYGYTF,TGTGCCAGCAGCTTAATCGCAAGACAGGGGTTTGACTATGGCTACACCTTC
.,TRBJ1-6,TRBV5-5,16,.,CASSQQSRGNNSPLHF,TGTGCCAGCAGTCAACAGTCGAGAGGGAATAATTCACCCCTCCACTTT
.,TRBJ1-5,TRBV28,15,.,CASTVPGGGNQPQHF,TGTGCCAGCACCGTACCCGGGGGGGGCAATCAGCCCCAGCATTTT
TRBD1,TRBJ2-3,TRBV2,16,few,CASSEGKGANGDTQYF,TGTGCCAGCAGTGAGGGAAAGGGGGCCAACGGAGATACGCAGTATTTT
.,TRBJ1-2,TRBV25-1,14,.,CASSMWTAPYGYTF,TGTGCCAGTAGCATGTGGACAGCCCCCTATGGCTACACCTTC
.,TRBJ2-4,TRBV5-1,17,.,CASSLGRDSTGKNIQYF,TGCGCCAGCAGCTTGGGCAGGGATAGTACGGGCAAAAACATTCAGTACTTC
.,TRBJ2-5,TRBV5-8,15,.,CASSLALGPGETQYF,TGTGCCAGCAGCTTGGCCCTCGGACCAGGGGAGACCCAGTACTTC
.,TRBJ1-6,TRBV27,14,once,CASSRGQDNSPLHF,TGTGCCAGCAGCCGGGGACAAGATAATTCACCCCTCCACTTT
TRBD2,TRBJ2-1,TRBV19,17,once,CASSIVGGGPGYNEQFF,TGTGCCAGTAGTATAGTCGGGGGGGGGCCAGGGTACAATGAGCAGTTCTTC
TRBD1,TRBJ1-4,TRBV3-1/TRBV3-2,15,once,CASSYMGQGNEKLFF,TGTGCCAGCAGCTATATGGGACAGGGGAACGAAAAACTGTTTTTT
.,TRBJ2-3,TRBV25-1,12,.,CASYRVGDTQYF,TGTGCCAGCTACAGGGTGGGAGATACGCAGTATTTT
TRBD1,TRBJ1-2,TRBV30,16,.,CAWSPRRGLVFYGYTF,TGTGCCTGGAGTCCGCGAAGGGGGCTAGTGTTCTATGGCTACACCTTC
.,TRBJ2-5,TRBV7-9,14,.,CASSFPPYQETQYF,TGTGCCAGCAGCTTTCCTCCGTACCAAGAGACCCAGTACTTC
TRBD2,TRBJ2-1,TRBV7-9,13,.,CASSFGLADEQFF,TGTGCCAGCAGCTTCGGACTAGCCGATGAGCAGTTCTTC
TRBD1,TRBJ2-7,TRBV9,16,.,CASSNGQGGLGGEQYF,TGTGCCAGCAGCAACGGACAGGGTGGTCTCGGGGGCGAGCAGTACTTC
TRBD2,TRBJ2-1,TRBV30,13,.,CAWTRGSYNEQFF,TGTGCCTGGACGCGGGGGTCCTACAATGAGCAGTTCTTC
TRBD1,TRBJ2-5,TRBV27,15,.,CASRPGTGGTETQYF,TGTGCCAGCAGACCCGGGACAGGGGGCACGGAGACCCAGTACTTC
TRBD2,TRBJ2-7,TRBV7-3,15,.,CASSLLAGFSYEQYF,TGTGCCAGCAGCCTGCTAGCGGGGTTCTCCTACGAGCAGTACTTC
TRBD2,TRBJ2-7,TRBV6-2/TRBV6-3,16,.,CASSYRSSGGVYEQYF,TGTGCCAGCAGTTACAGGTCTAGCGGGGGAGTCTACGAGCAGTACTTC
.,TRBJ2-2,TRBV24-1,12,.,CATSDLGRELFF,TGTGCCACCAGTGATTTGGGCAGGGAGCTGTTTTTT
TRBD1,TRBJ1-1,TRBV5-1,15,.,CASLMTGTGGTEAFF,TGCGCCAGCCTAATGACCGGGACAGGGGGCACTGAAGCTTTCTTT
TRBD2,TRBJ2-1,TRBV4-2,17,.,CASSQVFTSGYNNEQFF,TGTGCCAGCAGCCAAGTCTTCACTAGCGGGTACAACAATGAGCAGTTCTTC
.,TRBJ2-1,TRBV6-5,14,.,CASSYSGGPNEQFF,TGTGCCAGCAGTTACTCAGGAGGACCCAATGAGCAGTTCTTC
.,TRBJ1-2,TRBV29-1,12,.,CSVENRAYGYTF,TGCAGCGTTGAGAACAGGGCCTATGGCTACACCTTC
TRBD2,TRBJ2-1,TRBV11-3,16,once,CASSQTTSGDFMEQFF,TGTGCCAGCAGCCAAACTACTAGCGGGGACTTTATGGAGCAGTTCTTC
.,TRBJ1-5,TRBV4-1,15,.,CASSQDGGAGQPQHF,TGCGCCAGCAGCCAAGATGGGGGGGCAGGTCAGCCCCAGCATTTT
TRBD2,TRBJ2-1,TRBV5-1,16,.,CASSSPVLGGYNEQFF,TGCGCCAGCAGCTCGCCCGTATTGGGGGGGTACAATGAGCAGTTCTTC
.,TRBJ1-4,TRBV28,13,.,CASSQGGNEKLFF,TGTGCCAGTTCCCAGGGAGGTAATGAAAAACTGTTTTTT
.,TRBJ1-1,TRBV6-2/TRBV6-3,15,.,CASSNAPQGYTEAFF,TGTGCCAGCAGTAACGCCCCCCAGGGGTACACTGAAGCTTTCTTT
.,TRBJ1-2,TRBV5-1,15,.,CASSYGQREGSGYTF,TGCGCCAGCAGCTACGGACAGCGGGAGGGAAGTGGCTACACCTTC
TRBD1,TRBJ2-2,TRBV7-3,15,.,CASSLLGQGNGELFF,TGTGCCAGCAGCTTACTGGGACAGGGGAACGGGGAGCTGTTTTTT
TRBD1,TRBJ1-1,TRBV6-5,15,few,CASRRDGRGVFEAFF,TGTGCCAGCAGACGCGACGGCAGGGGGGTCTTTGAAGCTTTCTTT
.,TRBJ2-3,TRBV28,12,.,CASRVQGDTQYF,TGTGCCAGCAGGGTACAGGGAGATACGCAGTATTTT
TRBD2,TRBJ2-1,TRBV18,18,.,CASSPRKKRGVAYNEQFF,TGTGCCAGCTCACCGCGTAAAAAGCGGGGGGTGGCCTACAATGAGCAGTTCTTC
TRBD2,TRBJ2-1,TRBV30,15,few,CAWSLGGFDHNEQFF,TGTGCCTGGAGTCTCGGGGGGTTCGATCACAATGAGCAGTTCTTC
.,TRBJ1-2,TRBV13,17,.,CASSFASAGPMNYGYTF,TGTGCCAGCAGCTTCGCGTCCGCAGGGCCGATGAACTATGGCTACACCTTC
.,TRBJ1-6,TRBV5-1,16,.,CASSLPGGTHNSPLHF,TGCGCCAGCAGCCTCCCGGGGGGGACTCATAATTCACCCCTCCACTTT
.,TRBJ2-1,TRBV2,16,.,CASSHAGWGPYNEQFF,TGTGCCAGCAGTCACGCGGGGTGGGGCCCCTACAATGAGCAGTTCTTC
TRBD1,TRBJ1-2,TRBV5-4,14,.,CASSLDRGVYGYTF,TGTGCCAGCAGTTTGGACAGGGGGGTTTATGGCTACACCTTC
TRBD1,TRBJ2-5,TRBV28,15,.,CASSVSTGERETQYF,TGTGCCAGCAGCGTCTCGACAGGGGAGAGGGAGACCCAGTACTTC
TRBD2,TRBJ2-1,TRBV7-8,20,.,CASSLRQGDIRAGVYNEQFF,TGTGCCAGCAGCTTACGGCAGGGTGATATCCGGGCGGGGGTTTACAATGAGCAGTTCTTC
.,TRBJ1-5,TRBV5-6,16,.,CASSLLADYSNQPQHF,TGTGCCAGCAGCTTGCTTGCGGATTATAGCAATCAGCCCCAGCATTTT
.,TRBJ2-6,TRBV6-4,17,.,CASSEEGSGSGANVLTF,TGTGCCAGCAGTGAGGAGGGATCGGGGTCTGGGGCCAACGTCCTGACTTTC
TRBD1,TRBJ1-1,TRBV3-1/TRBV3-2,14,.,CASSQNRGGTEAFF,TGTGCCAGCAGCCAAAACAGGGGAGGAACTGAAGCTTTCTTT
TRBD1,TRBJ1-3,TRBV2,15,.,CASSEATGTGLTIYF,TGTGCCAGCAGTGAAGCCACCGGGACAGGGCTCACCATATATTTT
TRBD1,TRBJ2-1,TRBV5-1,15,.,CASSLEGQGGNEQFF,TGCGCCAGCAGCTTGGAAGGACAGGGGGGCAATGAGCAGTTCTTC